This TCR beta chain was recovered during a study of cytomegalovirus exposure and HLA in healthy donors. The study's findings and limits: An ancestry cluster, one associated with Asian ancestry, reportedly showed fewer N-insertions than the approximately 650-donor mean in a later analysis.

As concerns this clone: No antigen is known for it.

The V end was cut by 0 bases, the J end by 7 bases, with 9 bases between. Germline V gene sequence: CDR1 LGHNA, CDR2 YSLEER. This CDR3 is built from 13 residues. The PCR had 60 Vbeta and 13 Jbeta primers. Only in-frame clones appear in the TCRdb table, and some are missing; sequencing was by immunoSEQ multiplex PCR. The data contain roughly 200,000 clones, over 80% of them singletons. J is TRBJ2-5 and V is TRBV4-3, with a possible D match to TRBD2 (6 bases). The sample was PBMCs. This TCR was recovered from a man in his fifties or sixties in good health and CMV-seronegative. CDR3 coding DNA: TGCGCCAGCAGCCAAGATGGGGGGAGGACCCAGTACTTC. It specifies CASSQDGGRTQYF.